This record looks at one T cell receptor beta chain sequence and its context. The antigen remains undetermined. These data are taken from a study of a mutant IDH1 vaccine in newly diagnosed glioma. Across the study: Vaccinations, eight in total, occurred in weeks 1, 3, 5, 7, 11, 15, 19, 23. Patients got their first vaccination 4-6 weeks after radiotherapy alone, or with temozolomide cycles. Those enrolled had earlier been treated with radiotherapy, temozolomide, or both, mostly both. The study's findings and limits: Pseudoprogression seemed unlinked to shifts in top peripheral T cell clonotypes.

Regarding time point: week 11, during vaccination. Each dose delivered 300 ug of mutant IDH1 20-mer peptide subcutaneously with imiquimod. Trimming removed 7 bases from V and 1 base from J, with 13 bases in between. Germline V gene lookup returns CDR1 KGHSH and CDR2 LQKENI. This CDR3 has 14 residues. Method: immunoSEQ multiplex PCR; TCRdb's copy keeps in-frame clones and lacks some. This table holds fewer than 35,000 clones, roughly three quarters found once. This receptor was identified in a man aged 25 to 40 with glioma. J is TRBJ1-1 and V is TRBV18; possible D gene TRBD1, 5 bases. This material consisted of PBMCs, taken from a glioma patient whose treatment included an IDH1 peptide vaccine. DNA for the CDR3: TGTGCCAGCTGTCAGGGACGCGGGAACACTGAAGCTTTCTTT. It codes for CASCQGRGNTEAFF.